The clone carrying this TCR beta chain was observed once. Its matching antigen is unknown. Stated time point: recipient sample about 28 days before transplant, after cytoreduction. This sample stems from a study of T cell clonotyping in hematopoietic cell transplantation. The repertoire was sequenced with immunoSEQ multiplex PCR; TCRdb's copy has only in-frame clones and lacks some. The sample shows about 41,000 clones, 85% of them seen only once. Study results and caveats: Higher Inverse Simpson Index values in graft donor and pretransplant recipient predicted broader posttransplant TCR diversity.

Germline lookup yields CDR1 MNHNS and CDR2 SASEGT. There are 14 residues in the CDR3. With 8 bases removed from V and 2 bases from J, the gap between germline ends came to 13 bases. Sequencing was performed on peripheral blood mononuclear cells, taken before stem cell transplant. The chain has TRBV6-1 and TRBJ1-5, with D tentatively TRBD1 (5 bases). The receptor was derived from a man aged 60 to 69 with acute myeloid leukemia. Some clones in this sample may be carry-over from other donors' samples. The CDR3 DNA reads as TGTGCCAGCGGCCAGGGACTCCGCAATCAGCCCCAGCATTTT. Translation: CASGQGLRNQPQHF.